These 23 T cell receptor beta chains originate from one sample sequenced in a study of T cell clones after liver transplantation. Measured with immunoSEQ multiplex PCR; TCRdb has only the in-frame clones, and not every one. Of tens of thousands of clones listed, 90% are singletons. The sequenced sample was CD4+ T cells from blood, obtained before liver transplant. These receptor sequences come from a human donor who received a liver transplant.

The chain is built from TRBV6-1 and TRBJ2-7, with 9 bases lining up with TRBD1. The CDR3 is 18 residues long. The trim removed 0 bases at V and 1 base at J, leaving 10 bases unmatched. Germline CDR1 reads MNHNS; CDR2 reads SASEGT. The CDR3 DNA reads TGTGCCAGCAGTGAAGCGCTTCGGGGGACAGGGTCTTCCTACGAGCAGTACTTC. It is translated as CASSEALRGTGSSYEQYF.

This clone was observed a single time. The rearrangement joins TRBV6-1 to TRBJ2-7; D may match TRBD1 or TRBD2 (6 bases each). The CDR3 has 16 amino acids. Germline assignment: CDR1 MNHNS and CDR2 SASEGT. V lost 0 bases, J lost 7 bases, and 19 bases lay in between. The CDR3 DNA reads as TGTGCCAGCAGTGAAGCGGGGGCAGGGAGGCTTGAGGAGCAGTACTTC. Encoded protein: CASSEAGAGRLEEQYF.

The chain combines TRBV10-3 with TRBJ1-5, with a possible D match to TRBD1 (6 bases). The CDR3 loop spans 14 amino acids. Trimming removed 6 bases from V and 5 bases from J, with 14 bases in between. The V gene's germline CDR1 is ENHRY and CDR2 SYGVKD. In DNA, the CDR3 is TGTGCCATCAGCCCATCCGGACAGTATCAGCCCCAGCATTTT. Its protein is CAISPSGQYQPQHF.

This chain links TRBV30 with TRBJ1-5; 7 bases are a match to TRBD1. CDR1 GTSNPN and CDR2 SVGIG come from the germline V gene (reference sequence). Trimming at V came to 5 bases and at J to 9 bases, leaving 13 bases not matched to a gene. The CDR3 runs 14 residues. The DNA for the CDR3 is TGTGCCTGGCTCAGACAGGGAGAAATCAGGCCCCAGCATTTT. It encodes CAWLRQGEIRPQHF.

V is TRBV2 and J is TRBJ2-7, with D perhaps matching TRBD1 or TRBD2 (5 bases each). The germline V gene encodes CDR1 SNHLY and CDR2 FYNNEI. The length of the CDR3 is 15 residues. Trimming removed 7 bases from V and 0 bases from J, with 16 bases in between. The CDR3 DNA follows: TGTGCCAGCACCTCTGGGGGAAGGCTCTCCTACGAGCAGTACTTC. This translates into CASTSGGRLSYEQYF.

The CDR3 DNA follows: TGTGCCAGTAGCTTCCCGGGGGGAGGAGAGACCCAGTACTTC. Its translation: CASSFPGGGETQYF. V gene TRBV19 combines with J gene TRBJ2-5, with 7 bases fitting TRBD2. The length of the CDR3 is 14 residues. Germline CDR1 and CDR2: LNHDA and SQIVND (reference sequence). V gave up 6 bases and J gave up 4 bases; unmatched junction bases: 8.

The rearrangement uses TRBV19 and TRBJ2-3, with D tentatively TRBD2 (5 bases). Germline CDR1 is LNHDA and CDR2 is SQIVND (reference sequence). The V and J ends lost 7 bases and 0 bases respectively, with 11 bases between them. The CDR3 runs to 14 residues. The CDR3 is CASTPTKSTDTQYF. The CDR3 DNA is TGTGCCAGTACCCCGACTAAAAGCACAGATACGCAGTATTTT.

The J gene is TRBJ2-5, the V gene TRBV5-1; D assignment may be TRBD1 or TRBD2 (6 bases each). There are 15 residues in the CDR3. Per germline, CDR1 SGHRS and CDR2 YFSETQ. The V and J ends lost 0 bases and 5 bases respectively, with 14 bases between them. The CDR3 protein is CASSLEGGAGETQYF. The CDR3 region has the DNA TGCGCCAGCAGCTTGGAGGGGGGCGCGGGGGAGACCCAGTACTTC.

This chain joins TRBV5-1 and TRBJ2-6; TRBD1 matches at 12 bases. From germline, CDR1 is SGHRS and CDR2 YFSETQ. The V gene end was trimmed by 4 bases and the J gene end by 2 bases; junction bases not matched to a gene: 4. This CDR3 region has 17 residues. CDR3 protein: CASSGGTGGAGANVLTF. The CDR3 coding sequence is TGCGCCAGCAGCGGCGGGACAGGGGGCGCTGGGGCCAACGTCCTGACTTTC.

The J gene is TRBJ1-1, the V gene TRBV28; 9 positions match TRBD1. The germline V gene encodes CDR1 MDHEN and CDR2 SYDVKM. This CDR3 comprises 14 residues. After removal of 5 bases from V and 3 bases from J, the junction contained 4 bases not matched to a gene. The CDR3 protein is CASSIQGAYTEAFF. As DNA, the CDR3 is TGTGCCAGCAGTATACAGGGGGCTTACACTGAAGCTTTCTTT.

The chain employs TRBV21-1 and TRBJ1-5; TRBD1, the D gene given by the table, was not confirmed from the DNA. TRBV21-1 is designated a pseudogene. The CDR3 is 15 residues long. CDR3 in DNA: TGTGCCAGCAGCACACCGGGACAGGGACATCAGCCCCAGCATTTT. Translation gives CASSTPGQGHQPQHF.

V usage is TRBV15 and J usage is TRBJ2-2; D possibly corresponds to TRBD1 (5 bases). CDR3 size: 19 residues. The V gene's germline CDR1 is LNHNV and CDR2 YYDKDF (reference sequence). V lost 3 bases to trimming and J lost 0 bases, with 20 bases between them. CDR3 bases: TGTGCCACCAGCAGGTTTTTCTGGGGCACTAACTCGAACACCGGGGAGCTGTTTTTT. Its translation is CATSRFFWGTNSNTGELFF.

This clone was seen a single time. The chain couples TRBV11-2 to TRBJ2-4; no definite D call. The CDR3 spans 14 residues. The germline CDR1 and CDR2 sequences are SGHAT and FQNNGV. Trimming took off 5 bases at V and 0 bases at J, with 8 bases between the two ends. The CDR3 DNA follows: TGTGCCAGCAGCCGCCCAAGAGCCAAAAACATTCAGTACTTC. It is translated as CASSRPRAKNIQYF.

V is TRBV19 and J is TRBJ1-5, with 9 bases matching TRBD1. V trimming: 5 bases; J trimming: 9 bases; junction bases outside the gene matches: 11. Germline V gene lookup returns CDR1 LNHDA and CDR2 SQIVND (reference sequence). The CDR3 runs 15 residues. The CDR3 nucleotides read TGTGCCAGTAGTGGGACAGGGCTCCGCGGAGGGCCCCAGCATTTT. Translating gives CASSGTGLRGGPQHF.

In this sample, this clone turned up a few times. V usage is TRBV12-5 and J usage is TRBJ2-5, with D perhaps TRBD1 (5 bases). V was shortened by 7 bases and J by 9 bases, with 18 bases between the two germline ends. Germline-derived CDR1 and CDR2 are LGHNT and FRNRAP. CDR3 length equals 13 residues. CDR3: CASDHDRLVAQYF. CDR3 nucleotide sequence: TGTGCTAGTGACCATGACAGATTGGTGGCCCAGTACTTC.

This chain links TRBV29-1 with TRBJ1-1, with D tentatively TRBD1 (5 bases). This CDR3 has 13 amino acids. V was pared by 3 bases and J by 0 bases, with 8 bases between. CDR1 is SQVTM and CDR2 is ANQGSEA in the germline V gene. The CDR3 is CSVDGRVNTEAFF. CDR3 sequence (DNA): TGCAGCGTTGATGGCAGGGTGAACACTGAAGCTTTCTTT. Together with reference TRBV29-1 and TRBJ1-1, the CDR3 gives the full variable domain: SAVISQKPSRDICQRGTSLTIQCQVDSQVTMMFWYRQQPGQSLTLIATANQGSEATYESGFVIDKFPISRPNLTFSTLTVSNMSPEDSSIYLCSVDGRVNTEAFFGQGTRLTVV.

V and J are TRBV27 and TRBJ2-7; 10 bases line up with TRBD1. The CDR3 is 13 amino acids. Germline loops: CDR1 MNHEY, CDR2 SMNVEV (reference sequence). V lost 6 bases, J lost 5 bases, and 4 bases stayed unmatched. The CDR3 DNA follows: TGTGCCAGCAGCGCGGGACAGGGGAACGAGCAGTACTTC. This codes for CASSAGQGNEQYF.

The rearrangement joins TRBV5-5 to TRBJ2-7; TRBD1 might be the D (6 bases). V was shortened by 0 bases and J by 0 bases, with 7 bases between the two germline ends. The V gene's germline CDR1 is SGHKS and CDR2 YYEKEE (reference sequence). The CDR3 length is 14 residues. CDR3 nucleotide sequence: TGTGCCAGCAGCTTGGGGGACAACTCCTACGAGCAGTACTTC. This gives the protein CASSLGDNSYEQYF.

V gene TRBV5-6 combines with J gene TRBJ2-7; D might be TRBD1 (6 bases). CDR3 length equals 15 residues. CDR1 SGHDT and CDR2 YYEEEE come from the germline V gene. V was cut by 2 bases and J by 3 bases, with 15 bases left in between. Here the CDR3 reads CASSFSPGHVYEQYF. In nucleotides, the CDR3 is TGTGCCAGCAGCTTCTCGCCGGGACACGTCTACGAGCAGTACTTC. Full variable domain (remainder filled in from reference TRBV5-6 and TRBJ2-7): DAGVTQSPTHLIKTRGQQVTLRCSPKSGHDTVSWYQQALGQGPQFIFQYYEEEERQRGNFPDRFSGHQFPNYSSELNVNALLLGDSALYLCASSFSPGHVYEQYFGPGTRLTVT.

The chain recombines TRBV15 with TRBJ2-7, with 7 bases matching TRBD2. This CDR3 spans 15 amino acids. Germline CDR1 is LNHNV and CDR2 is YYDKDF (reference sequence). The V and J ends lost 2 bases and 2 bases, in that order; junction bases with no gene match: 6. As DNA, the CDR3 is TGTGCCACCAGCAGATCCGGGACTACTACCTACGAGCAGTACTTC. Its protein is CATSRSGTTTYEQYF. The variable domain in full, completed from reference TRBV15 and TRBJ2-7, reads DAMVIQNPRYQVTQFGKPVTLSCSQTLNHNVMYWYQQKSSQAPKLLFHYYDKDFNNEADTPDNFQSRRPNTSFCFLDIRSPGLGDTAMYLCATSRSGTTTYEQYFGPGTRLTVT.

V and J are TRBV29-1 and TRBJ2-1, with 8 positions matching TRBD2. V lost 1 base to trimming and J lost 10 bases; unmatched junction nucleotides: 3. CDR1 and CDR2 (germline): SQVTM, ANQGSEA. This CDR3 comprises 12 residues. The DNA of the CDR3 is TGCAGCGTTGAAGGGACTAGCCCGGAGCAGTTCTTC. Protein product: CSVEGTSPEQFF.

The chain uses TRBV29-1 and TRBJ2-2; possibly TRBD1 for D (5 bases). Trimming stripped 5 bases from V and 6 bases from J, with 10 bases between. Germline V gene lookup returns CDR1 SQVTM and CDR2 ANQGSEA. This CDR3 is built from 12 residues. CDR3 amino acids: CSVNQGPGELFF. The CDR3 bases are TGCAGCGTTAACCAGGGTCCCGGGGAGCTGTTTTTT.

The chain employs TRBV7-2 and TRBJ2-7; D ambiguous. The CDR3 runs 15 residues. Trimming removed 1 base at V and 0 bases at J, with 10 bases between. Germline-derived CDR1 and CDR2 are SGHTA and FQGNSA. The CDR3: CASSLGAESSYEQYF. The CDR3 nucleotides read TGTGCCAGCAGCTTAGGGGCAGAGAGCTCCTACGAGCAGTACTTC.